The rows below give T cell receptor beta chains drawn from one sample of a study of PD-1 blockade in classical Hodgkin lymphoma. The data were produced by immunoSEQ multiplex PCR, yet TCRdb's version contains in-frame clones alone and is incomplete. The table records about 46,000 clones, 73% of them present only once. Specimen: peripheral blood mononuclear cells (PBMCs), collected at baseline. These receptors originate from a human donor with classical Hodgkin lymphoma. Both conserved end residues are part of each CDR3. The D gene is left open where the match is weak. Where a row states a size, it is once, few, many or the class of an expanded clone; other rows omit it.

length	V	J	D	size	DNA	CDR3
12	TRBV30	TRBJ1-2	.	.	TGTGCCTGGAGGGCAGTGGTAGTAGGCTACACCTTC	CAWRAVVVGYTF
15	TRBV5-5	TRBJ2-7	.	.	TGTGCCAGCAGCCTGATACTCGTTACAGGGTCCGAGCAGTACTTC	CASSLILVTGSEQYF
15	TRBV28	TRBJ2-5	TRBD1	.	TGTGCCAGCAGCGCGCCAGGGCAGGGGGAAGAGACCCAGTACTTC	CASSAPGQGEETQYF
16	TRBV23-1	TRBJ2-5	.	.	TGCGCCAGCAGCCGAAACGGATGGCAGCTTCAAGAGACCCAGTACTTC	CASSRNGWQLQETQYF
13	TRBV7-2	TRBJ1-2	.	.	TGTGCCAGCAGCCGTTCCGATGACTATGGCTACACCTTC	CASSRSDDYGYTF
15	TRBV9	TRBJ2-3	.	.	TGTGCCAGCAGCGTAGGGTCGGGGAGCACAGATACGCAGTATTTT	CASSVGSGSTDTQYF
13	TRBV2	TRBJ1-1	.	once	TGTGCCAGCAGTGTCGGGGCTAACACTGAAGCTTTCTTT	CASSVGANTEAFF
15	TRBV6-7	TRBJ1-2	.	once	TGTGCCAGCAGTTACCTCCCTATGTTTAACTATGGCTACACCTTC	CASSYLPMFNYGYTF
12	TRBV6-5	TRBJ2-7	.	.	TGTGCCAGCAGCCCCGGGACGGGAGAGCAGTACTTC	CASSPGTGEQYF
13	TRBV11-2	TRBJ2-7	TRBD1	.	TGTGCCAGCAGCTTAGAGACAGGGACCGAGCAGTACTTC	CASSLETGTEQYF